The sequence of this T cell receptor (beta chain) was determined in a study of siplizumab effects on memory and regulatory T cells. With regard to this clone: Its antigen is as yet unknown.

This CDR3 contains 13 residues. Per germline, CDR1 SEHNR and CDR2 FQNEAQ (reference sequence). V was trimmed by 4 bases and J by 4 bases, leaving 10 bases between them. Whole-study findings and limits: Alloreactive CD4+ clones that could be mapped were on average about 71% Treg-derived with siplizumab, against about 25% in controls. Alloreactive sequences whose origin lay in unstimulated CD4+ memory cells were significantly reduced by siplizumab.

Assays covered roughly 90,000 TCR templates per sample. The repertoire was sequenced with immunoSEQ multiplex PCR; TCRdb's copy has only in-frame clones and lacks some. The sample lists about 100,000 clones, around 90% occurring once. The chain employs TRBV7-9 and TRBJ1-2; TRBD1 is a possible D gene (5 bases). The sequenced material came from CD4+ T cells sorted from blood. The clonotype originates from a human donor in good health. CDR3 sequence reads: CASSYGGVYGYTF. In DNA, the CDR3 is TGTGCCAGCAGCTATGGGGGGGTCTATGGCTACACCTTC.